This T cell receptor (delta chain) was found in a study of gamma-delta T cells after stem cell transplantation. TCRdb called clones from the RT-PCR reads again using CATT. The table records 2,000 to 2,500 delta-chain clones, around 40% of them present only once. V lost 0 bases and J 8 bases, leaving 15 bases between the germline ends. The CDR3 length is 14 residues. Germline V gene sequence: CDR1 GEAIGNYY, CDR2 EKD. This TCR was recovered from a human donor. It is not recorded whose cells these are; they may come from a transplant donor. The sequenced material came from gamma-delta T cells. The chain combines TRDV2 with TRDJ1, with D possibly being TRDD3 (6 bases). The chain's CDR3 is CACDTVPGGLKLIF. As DNA, the CDR3 is TGTGCCTGTGACACCGTCCCGGGGGGACTGAAACTCATCTTT.